This T cell receptor (beta chain) was retrieved from a study of blood T cell repertoires in COVID-19. The wider study: There were acute and convalescent COVID-19 samples, and they came from the United States, Italy and Spain. PBMCs, B-cell-depleted T cells, or T cells were the source of the cDNA or gDNA that made up the material.

V lost 5 bases to trimming and J lost 2 bases; unmatched junction nucleotides: 2. The CDR3 is made up of 15 amino acids. Per the germline V gene, CDR1 is MNHEY and CDR2 is SVGEGT. Per the original data handling: Estimated nucleated cell counts came from reference gene primer amplification. Sequencing was performed with immunoSEQ multiplex PCR; in TCRdb, only in-frame clones are kept and a portion is missing. V, J and clone size reflect that table, while D and trimming were determined from the DNA. The repertoire holds tens of thousands of clones, with approximately 79% as singletons. The V gene is TRBV6-2 or TRBV6-3, the J gene TRBJ1-5; 11 bases are shared with TRBD1. What was sequenced was peripheral blood. The sequence was obtained from a woman of 80 years or more with active or convalescent COVID-19. For the CDR3, the DNA is TGTGCCAGCAGTCCGGGACAGGGGGGCAATCAGCCCCAGCATTTT. Translating gives CASSPGQGGNQPQHF.